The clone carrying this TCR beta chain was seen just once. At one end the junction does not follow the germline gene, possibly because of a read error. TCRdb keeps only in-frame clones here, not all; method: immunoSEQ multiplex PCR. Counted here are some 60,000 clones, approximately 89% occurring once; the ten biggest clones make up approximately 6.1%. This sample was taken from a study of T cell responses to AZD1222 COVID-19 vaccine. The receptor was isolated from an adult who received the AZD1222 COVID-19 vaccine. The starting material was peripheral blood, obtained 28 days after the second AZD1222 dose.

The CDR3 coding sequence is TGTGCCACCAGAGACGACAGTTCTAACATTGAAGCTTTCTTT. It yields the protein CATRDDSSNIEAFF. This sequence joins TRBV15 and TRBJ1-1, with D maybe TRBD1 (5 bases). This CDR3 region has 14 residues. The germline V gene encodes CDR1 LNHNV and CDR2 YYDKDF (reference sequence). Supplemented by reference TRBV15 and TRBJ1-1, the full variable domain reads DAMVIQNPRYQVTQFGKPVTLSCSQTLNHNVMYWYQQKSSQAPKLLFHYYDKDFNNEADTPDNFQSRRPNTSFCFLDIRSPGLGDTAMYLCATRDDSSNIEAFFGQGTRLTVV.